The clone carrying this T cell receptor (beta chain) is a singleton in its sample. This entry is derived from a study of CD8+ T cells in alopecia areata. CDR3 length equals 12 residues. Looked up from germline, CDR1 is SQVTM and CDR2 is ANQGSEA. Unmatched junction bases numbered 5, after V lost 6 bases and J lost 6 bases. The sequencing template was cDNA reverse transcribed from extracted RNA. Only in-frame clones appear in the TCRdb table, and some are missing; sequencing was by immunoSEQ multiplex PCR. The data show hundreds of thousands of clones, around 67% seen once. The receptor was derived from a human donor with alopecia areata. Specimen: CD4+ T cells sorted from blood, collected at week 0. The chain links TRBV29-1 to TRBJ2-5; 9 bases line up with TRBD1. The CDR3 sequence is CSVRTGEKTQYF. The CDR3 region has the DNA TGCAGCGTCCGGACAGGGGAGAAGACCCAGTACTTC.